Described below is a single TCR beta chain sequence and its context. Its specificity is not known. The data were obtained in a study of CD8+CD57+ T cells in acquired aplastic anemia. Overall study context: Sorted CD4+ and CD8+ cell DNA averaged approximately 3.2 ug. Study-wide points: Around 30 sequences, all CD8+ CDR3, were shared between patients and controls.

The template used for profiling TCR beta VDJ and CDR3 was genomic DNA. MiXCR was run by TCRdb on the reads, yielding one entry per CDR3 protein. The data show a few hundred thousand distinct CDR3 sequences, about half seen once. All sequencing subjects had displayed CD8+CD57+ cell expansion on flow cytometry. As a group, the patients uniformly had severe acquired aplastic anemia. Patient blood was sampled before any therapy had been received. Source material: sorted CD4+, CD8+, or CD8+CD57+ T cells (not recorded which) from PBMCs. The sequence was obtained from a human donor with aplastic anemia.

The CDR3 nucleotides are TGTGCCAGCTCACCAGTCGGCAGGCAGAACACTGAAGCTTTCTTT. It yields the protein CASSPVGRQNTEAFF. The gene calls are TRBV18 and TRBJ1-1; D uncertain. The ends were cut back, 2 bases at V and 1 base at J, with 11 bases in the middle. CDR1 and CDR2 (germline): KGHSH, LQKENI. This CDR3 contains 15 residues.